This T cell receptor beta chain was obtained from a study of radiation and T cells in renal cell carcinoma. With 3 bases clipped from V and 1 base from J, the junction kept 7 bases outside the gene matches. The CDR3 totals 15 residues. CDR1 is SGDLS and CDR2 is YYNGEE in the germline V gene. Time point given: blood 4 weeks post-SBRT, at nephrectomy. Described treatment: 15 Gy SBRT to primary tumor, nephrectomy 4 weeks later. Serial blood draws occurred at baseline and 2 and 4 weeks post-SBRT. The patient's renal cell carcinoma had clear cell pathology. The data were produced by immunoSEQ multiplex PCR, yet TCRdb's version contains in-frame clones alone and is incomplete. The sample carries around 81,000 clones, about 82% recorded once. Findings of the study overall: Top tumor clonotypes rose in blood 2 weeks post-radiation, then contracted.

Worth noting for this clone: Its antigen is as yet unknown.

The rearrangement joins TRBV9 to TRBJ2-7, with TRBD2 matching 7 bases. Here the sequenced sample was blood, taken from a patient whose treatment included radiotherapy and nephrectomy. The source of this sequence is a man aged 45 to 65 with renal cell carcinoma. For the CDR3, the DNA is TGTGCCAGCAGCGCCCGAGCGGGATCTTCCTACGAGCAGTACTTC. It encodes CASSARAGSSYEQYF. The whole variable domain, remainder taken from reference TRBV9 and TRBJ2-7, is DSGVTQTPKHLITATGQRVTLRCSPRSGDLSVYWYQQSLDQGLQFLIQYYNGEERAKGNILERFSAQQFPDLHSELNLSSLELGDSALYFCASSARAGSSYEQYFGPGTRLTVT.